A selection of T cell receptor beta chains follows, all from one sample in a study of control samples from healthy donors and cancer patients. Assay used: immunoSEQ multiplex PCR; TCRdb lists only in-frame clones, some missing. The table lists 30,000 to 40,000 clones, about 93% of them singletons. Material: PBMCs. Every receptor here comes from a man between 35 and 55 years old with colorectal cancer. CDR3s include the opening cysteine and the closing phenylalanine or tryptophan. D genes are given only for firm matches. Not all rows give a size; the values are once, few, many and, for expanded clones, a class.

d_call,clone_size,v_call,j_call,cdr3_nt,cdr3_aa
TRBD1,-,TRBV19,TRBJ1-1,TGTGCCAGTAGTCCGACAGGGAGGAGCACTGAAGCTTTCTTT,CASSPTGRSTEAFF
TRBD1,-,TRBV29-1,TRBJ2-7,TGCAGCGTTGAGATGGGACAGGGCTACTCCTACGAGCAGTACTTC,CSVEMGQGYSYEQYF
-,-,TRBV19,TRBJ1-1,TGTGCCAGTACTATGGACCACATGAACACTGAAGCTTTCTTT,CASTMDHMNTEAFF
-,-,TRBV3-1/TRBV3-2,TRBJ2-3,TGTGCCAGCAGCCAAGATGCAGGGGTGACAGATACGCAGTATTTT,CASSQDAGVTDTQYF
TRBD1,once,TRBV2,TRBJ2-7,TGTGCCAGCAGGGGAGGGACAGGGTTATCCTACGAGCAGTACTTC,CASRGGTGLSYEQYF
-,-,TRBV19,TRBJ2-3,TGTGCCAGTAGTATAGCCATCCCTGGGGGTACAGATACGCAGTATTTT,CASSIAIPGGTDTQYF
-,-,TRBV24-1,TRBJ2-7,TGTGCCACCAGTGATGGAAAGGTCACGGGAGAGCAGTACTTC,CATSDGKVTGEQYF
TRBD1,-,TRBV11-3,TRBJ1-1,TGTGCCAGCAGTCCGGGACAGGGTAGTACGAACACTGAAGCTTTCTTT,CASSPGQGSTNTEAFF
TRBD2,-,TRBV7-3,TRBJ2-5,TGTGCCAGCAGCTTAGGCTCAGCGGGGGGATTTGACTTC,CASSLGSAGGFDF
-,-,TRBV19,TRBJ1-1,TGTGCCAGTAGTATAGAGTGGGGGCAGGGTCTTGGAGCTTTCTTT,CASSIEWGQGLGAFF
-,-,TRBV5-5,TRBJ1-5,TGTGCCAGCAGCTTAGGGAGTAATCAGCCCCAGCATTTT,CASSLGSNQPQHF
-,-,TRBV5-6,TRBJ2-2,TGTGCCAGCAGCTTGGGACGGCTAAACACCGGGGAGCTGTTTTTT,CASSLGRLNTGELFF
-,-,TRBV6-5,TRBJ2-3,TGTGCCACGACAGGGGCAGGGAGGGGGGATACGCAGTATTTT,CATTGAGRGDTQYF
-,-,TRBV9,TRBJ2-1,TGTGCCAGCAGCTCCGTCCCATCAGGCAGCTCCTACAATGAGCAGTTCTTC,CASSSVPSGSSYNEQFF
-,-,TRBV21-1,TRBJ1-5,TGTGCCAGCAGCAAAGGTCTTGATGACGGGGGAAGCGGTCAGCCCCAGCATTTT,CASSKGLDDGGSGQPQHF
TRBD1,-,TRBV5-1,TRBJ1-2,TGCGCCAGCAGCTTGGAGCAGGGGGCGATCAGTGGCTACACCTTC,CASSLEQGAISGYTF
-,-,TRBV19,TRBJ2-5,TGTGCCAGTAAGGGTACGGAGGGCGGAGAGACCCAGTACTTC,CASKGTEGGETQYF
-,-,TRBV4-1,TRBJ1-4,TGCGCCAGCAGCTGGCGGGAGGCGATGGCAACTAATGAAAAACTGTTTTTT,CASSWREAMATNEKLFF
TRBD1,-,TRBV2,TRBJ1-4,TGTGCCAGCAGGGGGACAGAAGGAGATGAAAAACTGTTTTTT,CASRGTEGDEKLFF